Detailed here is one TCR beta chain. Its specificity is not known. Profiling relied on immunoSEQ multiplex PCR, and the TCRdb table lists in-frame clones only, not all of them. The repertoire consists of more than 60,000 clones, with 80% to 85% occurring once and the leading ten covering 4.4%. These data are taken from a study of OX40 agonist ivuxolimab in advanced cancers. Study-level information: Participants, about 83% male, averaged around 60 years of age, ranging from roughly 23 to 90. Study conclusions and caveats: In the 0.1-3.0 mg/kg groups, partial responders showed among the lowest expansion.

Germline CDR1 reads LNHDA; CDR2 reads SQIVND (reference sequence). V gave up 3 bases and J gave up 6 bases, with 9 bases separating them. The CDR3 has 13 amino acids. Baseline was the first blood sampling point, followed by cycle 4 day 1 and cycle 7 day 1. The sequenced sample was CD4+ or CD8+ T cells sorted from blood, obtained in a trial of the OX40 agonist ivuxolimab. The source of this sequence is an adult with an advanced solid tumor such as melanoma, head and neck, liver or kidney cancer. The rearrangement uses TRBV19 and TRBJ1-5, with D uncertain. The CDR3 DNA reads TGTGCCAGTAGTATTAACATCCCTCAGCCCCAGCATTTT. It encodes CASSINIPQPQHF. The whole variable domain, remainder taken from reference TRBV19 and TRBJ1-5, is DGGITQSPKYLFRKEGQNVTLSCEQNLNHDAMYWYRQDPGQGLRLIYYSQIVNDFQKGDIAEGYSVSREKKESFPLTVTSAQKNPTAFYLCASSINIPQPQHFGDGTRLSIL.